This T cell receptor beta chain came from a study of T cell responses to AZD1222 COVID-19 vaccine. Overall study context: Combined were second doses at about 4 or about 12 weeks.

V lost 6 bases to trimming and J lost 6 bases, with 9 bases between them. This CDR3 region has 12 residues. Germline lookup yields CDR1 WNHNN and CDR2 SYGVQD (reference sequence). Produced via immunoSEQ multiplex PCR; TCRdb's table is partial and in-frame only. The sample yields tens of thousands of clones, 80% to 90% seen once. As to this clone: Its antigen is still unknown.

Study-level results: The CD4 TCRs associated with vaccination extended across spike and predominated at 160-218 and 743-854. Repertoires were obtained only post-peak T cell response.

The gene calls are TRBV10-1 and TRBJ1-5; D unresolved. The TCR comes from an adult in good health. The specimen comprised peripheral blood, sampled on day 0 of AZD1222 vaccination. The CDR3 here is CASSQVSQPQHF. The CDR3 DNA follows: TGCGCCAGCAGCCAGGTTAGTCAGCCCCAGCATTTT.